The clone carrying this T cell receptor beta chain was seen more than once but under ten times. The source of the sample is a study of blood T cell repertoires in COVID-19. TCRdb's copy holds only in-frame clones and misses some; the assay was immunoSEQ multiplex PCR. The repertoire has around 86,000 clones, 85% of them found once; the top ten carry about 38%. This CDR3 is 11 amino acids long. V was pared by 6 bases and J by 12 bases, with 5 bases of the junction left unmatched. Sample: peripheral blood. This clonotype was sampled from a man at least 80 years old with acute or convalescent COVID-19. V is TRBV23-1 and J is TRBJ1-2, with 9 bases identical to TRBD1. TRBV23-1 is labeled an ORF, and its function is uncertain. CDR3 region: CASSRTGANTF. The CDR3, as DNA: TGCGCCAGCAGCCGGACAGGGGCCAACACCTTC.